This TCR beta chain comes out of a study of blood T cell repertoires in COVID-19. Turning to the study itself: Samples taken during acute and convalescent COVID-19 were collected in the United States, Italy and Spain. Sources were T cells, B-cell-depleted T cells, or PBMCs; the material itself was cDNA or gDNA.

The V and J ends lost 5 bases and 2 bases respectively, with 13 bases between them. CDR3 size: 16 residues. Germline CDR1 MNHEY, CDR2 SMNVEV (reference sequence). The data were produced by immunoSEQ multiplex PCR, yet TCRdb's version contains in-frame clones alone and is incomplete. The table has 120,000 or so clones, roughly 91% seen once. The origin of this receptor is a human donor in a cohort sampled during active COVID-19. The chain is built from TRBV27 and TRBJ1-6; possible D gene TRBD1, 6 bases. Material: peripheral blood. The CDR3 region is CASSPGARTYNSPLHF. The DNA for the CDR3 is TGTGCCAGCAGTCCAGGGGCGCGGACCTATAATTCACCCCTCCACTTT.